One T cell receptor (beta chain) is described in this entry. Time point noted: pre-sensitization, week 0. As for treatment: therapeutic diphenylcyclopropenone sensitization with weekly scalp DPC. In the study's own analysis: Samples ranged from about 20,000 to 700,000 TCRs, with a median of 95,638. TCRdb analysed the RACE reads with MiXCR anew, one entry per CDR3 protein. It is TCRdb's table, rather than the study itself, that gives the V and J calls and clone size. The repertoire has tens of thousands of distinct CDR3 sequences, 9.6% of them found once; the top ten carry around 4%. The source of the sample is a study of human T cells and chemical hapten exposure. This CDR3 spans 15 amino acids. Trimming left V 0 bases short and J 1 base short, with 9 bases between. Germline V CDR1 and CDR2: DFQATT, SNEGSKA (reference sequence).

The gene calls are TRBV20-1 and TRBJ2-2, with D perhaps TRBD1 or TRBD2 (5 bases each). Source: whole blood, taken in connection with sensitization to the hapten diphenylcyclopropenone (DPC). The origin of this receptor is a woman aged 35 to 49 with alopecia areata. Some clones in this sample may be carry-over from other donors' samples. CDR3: CSAREGTGNTGELFF. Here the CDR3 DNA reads TGCAGTGCTAGAGAAGGGACCGGGAACACCGGGGAGCTGTTTTTT.